The rows below give T cell receptor beta chains drawn from one sample of a study of early stage breast cancer tumors. Profiled with immunoSEQ multiplex PCR; TCRdb holds only in-frame clones, not every one. This sample has 25,000 to 35,000 clones; just under 75% occur once, and the top ten carry 4.7%. Sequenced material: blood. These receptor sequences come from a person in their 40s with breast cancer. CDR3s leave out the opening cysteine and the closing phenylalanine or tryptophan.

TRBV5-5	ASGAGQGYEQF
TRBV7-9	ASSLVDSTLYNEQF
TRBV11-3	ASSLGRGGSVDEQF
TRBV27	ASRFPWGLLGGYT
TRBV18	ASSPGSGRGNEQF
TRBV28	ASRLAGVNYEQY
TRBV5-4	ASSRTIYQETQY
TRBV5-4	ASSLMQTGSDTQY
TRBV29-1	SVDRAYGTEAF
TRBV7-2	ASSSSATGELF
TRBV18	ASSLLAGTYNEQF